The following is a T cell receptor (beta chain) sequence with its context. What it binds is not known. V lost 5 bases and J 5 bases, leaving 15 bases between the germline ends. The germline gives CDR1 SGHTA, CDR2 FQGNSA. The length of the CDR3 is 14 residues. The sample comes from a study of CD4 T cells in relation to SARS-CoV-2 and coronaviruses. Clones were read by immunoSEQ multiplex PCR, and TCRdb kept only the in-frame ones, dropping some. Counted here are 55,000 to 75,000 clones, 87% occurring once; the ten biggest clones make up 1.5% to 2%. CD4+ T cells from unexposed donors were obtained before the COVID-19 pandemic (2011-2018). Naive and memory CD4+ T cells came from enriched cryopreserved PBMCs. Study-level findings and limits: The assay detects memory recall responses, not culture-primed primary responses. The cross-reactivity analysis covered only spike protein, not other viral proteins.

The specimen was memory CD4+ T cells from PBMCs. V usage is TRBV7-2 and J usage is TRBJ1-1; TRBD1 is a possible D gene (6 bases). This clonotype was obtained from a human donor in good health. The CDR3 reads CASSPQGGDTEAFF. The CDR3 bases are TGTGCCAGCAGCCCACAGGGTGGGGATACTGAAGCTTTCTTT.